This T cell receptor beta chain was captured in a study of vaccination effects on CD4 cells after COVID-19 (dated by TCRdb to the early 2020s). Some background on the complete study: Each participant got two doses of an mRNA SARS-CoV-2 vaccine, either BNT162b2 or mRNA-1273. Altogether, around 11 COVID-19 convalescent patients and several SARS-CoV-2-naive healthy vaccine recipients made up the full study. Pre-vaccine samples were drawn from a couple of convalescent patients 16 days and one week before the first dose, at 142 and 148 days after COVID-19 diagnosis. The Oncomine TCR Beta short-read assay on an Illumina iSeq 100 was used to sequence cultures from other donors in the study. In both COVID-19 convalescent patients and infection-naive vaccine recipients, the study compared SARS-CoV-2 spike-specific CD4+ TCR repertoires from before mRNA vaccination with those from after it. What the study reported, not specific to this receptor: In convalescent patients, the post-vaccine spike-reactive repertoire consisted mainly of new vaccine-induced clones, largely distinct from infection-induced clones. Limitations of the study were the small number of convalescent patients and the absence of early post-infection timepoints. Both infection-induced and vaccine-induced clones contracted markedly at late post-vaccination timepoints, which is consistent with waning T cell responses.

A remark on this clone: Its target antigen remains unknown. No qualities accompany the bases; no much larger clone lies one base away.

In the ViraFEST assay, PBMC were stimulated with viral peptide pools, and TCR sequencing was then used to find antigen-specific CD4+ T cell clonotypes based on their expansion. After 10 days of culture, CD4+ T cells were isolated with the EasySep CD4+ T cell isolation kit. Convalescent patients had PCR-confirmed SARS-CoV-2 infection between March and December 2020, before Alpha, Beta and Delta variants emerged in the United States. Each well held more than 1.5 million PBMC cultured in IMDM containing about 5.4% human AB serum, approximately 10 IU/ml IL-2 and gentamicin, along with roughly 10 ug/ml peptides. On days 3 and 7, half of the culture medium was replaced with fresh IL-2-containing medium. Unless noted otherwise, every peptide stimulation condition was cultured in triplicate wells. PBMC were separated from whole blood using Ficoll-Paque Plus gradient centrifugation and were then either cryopreserved at -140C or used fresh. The QIAamp micro DNA kit was used to extract genomic DNA from the cultured CD4+ T cells.

V loses 0 bases, J loses 4 bases, and the germline ends lie 15 bases apart. Measured from the cysteine to the phenylalanine, the CDR3 is 17 residues long. The retained sequence is limited to the CDR3, 51 bases, with the frame set at the first base. CDR1 and CDR2, looked up from the germline V gene, are LGHNA and YSLEER. Receptor amplification or capture employed the immunoSEQ multiplex PCR assay. DNA from the cultured, isolated CD4+ T cells was subjected to TCR beta CDR3 sequencing. Per the authors' processing: Non-productive TCR sequences were removed and reads were trimmed to the CDR3 region, keeping CDR3s of at least 7 amino acids. The MANAFEST web app was used to identify antigen-specific clonotypes by comparing expansion in peptide wells with expansion in reference cultures. For clones to be considered positive, expansion at FDR<0.05 versus reference and all other wells, an odds ratio above 5, and a frequency above 0.1% in two replicate wells were required. Cross-reactive clonotypes were defined as significantly expanded in SARS-CoV-2 spike wells and in at least one common cold coronavirus spike condition. Levenshtein distance calculated with the stringdist R package was used to assess CDR3 similarity, and unrooted trees were constructed with ape in R 3.6.1. As stored in TCRdb, this immuneACCESS dataset retains in-frame rearrangements with V and J assigned. A fraction of the clones does not appear; measured against another copy, unresolved V genes explain less than half of the discrepancy, and the remainder lacks a known reason. V, J and clone size reflect that table, while D and trimming were determined from the DNA. This sample is represented by 25,000 to 35,000 clones; 72% of them were singletons. Around 26% of the sample is taken by the ten largest.

The TCR originated in a human donor who had a prior SARS-CoV-2 infection. The chain was built from TRBV4-3 and TRBJ2-2, with the D gene not clear enough to name. The input for sequencing was CD4+ T cells from PBMCs cultured with a peptide pool, taken before COVID-19 vaccination. The DNA sequence is given as TGCGCCAGCAGCCAAGAAACTACTCTACAACTCACCGGGGAGCTGTTTTTT. Its amino acids are CASSQETTLQLTGELFF.